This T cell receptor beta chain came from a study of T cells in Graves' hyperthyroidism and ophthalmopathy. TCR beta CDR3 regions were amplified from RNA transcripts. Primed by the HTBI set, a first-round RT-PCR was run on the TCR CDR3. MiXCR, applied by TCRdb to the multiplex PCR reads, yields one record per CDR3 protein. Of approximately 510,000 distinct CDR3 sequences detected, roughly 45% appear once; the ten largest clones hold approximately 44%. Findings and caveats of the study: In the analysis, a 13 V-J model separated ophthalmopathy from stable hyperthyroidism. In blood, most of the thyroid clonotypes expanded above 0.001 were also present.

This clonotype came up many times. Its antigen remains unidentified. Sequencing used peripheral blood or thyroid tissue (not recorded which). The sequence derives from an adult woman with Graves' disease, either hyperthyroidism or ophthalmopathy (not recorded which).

The CDR3 reads CASSPPGDPNSPLHF. The CDR3 coding sequence is TGTGCCAGCAGCCCCCCAGGGGACCCCAATTCACCCCTCCACTTT. V and J are TRBV7-2 and TRBJ1-6, with D possibly being TRBD1 (6 bases). Trimming removed 5 bases from V and 7 bases from J, with 15 bases in between. Germline V CDR1 and CDR2: SGHTA, FQGNSA. The CDR3 extends over 15 amino acids.